This TCR beta chain was captured by sequencing in a study of blood T cell repertoires in COVID-19. Study-wide background: Researchers got acute and convalescent COVID-19 samples from the United States, Italy and Spain. Sample material is recorded as cDNA or gDNA derived from T cells, B-cell-depleted T cells, or PBMCs.

There are 11 residues in the CDR3. V was pared by 5 bases and J by 9 bases, with 9 bases between. CDR1 is SGHVS and CDR2 is FNYEAQ in the germline V gene. Data came from immunoSEQ multiplex PCR; TCRdb stores just in-frame clones and leaves some out. The table includes about 210,000 clones, under 90% detected once. V is TRBV7-6 and J is TRBJ2-3, with a tentative D call TRBD2 (5 bases). This TCR was recovered from a woman in her thirties or forties with active or convalescent COVID-19. Material: peripheral blood. The CDR3 bases are TGTGCCAGCAGCCCTGGAGGCACGCAGTATTTT. As protein: CASSPGGTQYF. Using reference TRBV7-6 and TRBJ2-3 for the parts outside the CDR3, the full variable domain is GAGVSQSPRYKVTKRGQDVALRCDPISGHVSLYWYRQALGQGPEFLTYFNYEAQQDKSGLPNDRFSAERPEGSISTLTIQRTEQRDSAMYRCASSPGGTQYFGPGTRLTVL.